The 11 T cell receptor beta chains in this list originate from one sample, sequenced in a study of shared clonotypes between healthy human individuals. Assay: immunoSEQ multiplex PCR; the TCRdb copy retains only in-frame clones and omits some. Seen here are 1.5 million to 1.9 million clones, 98% observed once, and the top ten hold about 0.45%. Source material: naive CD4+ T cells sorted from blood. Documented subset: CD45RA+ positively selected. These receptor sequences come from a man aged 25 to 40 in good health.

This rearrangement joins TRBV5-5 to TRBJ2-7, with D tentatively TRBD1 (5 bases). The CDR3 is made up of 15 amino acids. V gave up 0 bases and J gave up 2 bases, with 12 bases separating them. The germline CDR1 and CDR2 sequences are SGHKS and YYEKEE (reference sequence). The CDR3 loop reads CASSLEVDRAYEQYF. CDR3 nucleotides: TGTGCCAGCAGCTTGGAGGTTGACAGAGCCTACGAGCAGTACTTC.

V and J are TRBV6-6 and TRBJ1-2; the D gene is possibly TRBD1 (5 bases). The CDR3 extends over 14 amino acids. Between the trimmed V and J ends, which lost 5 bases and 3 bases, there was a span of 13 bases. The germline V gene encodes CDR1 MNHNY and CDR2 SVGAGI (reference sequence). CDR3 sequence reads: CASSAPGIDYGYTF. The CDR3 bases are TGTGCCAGCAGTGCCCCAGGGATAGACTATGGCTACACCTTC.

The chain recombines TRBV5-1 with TRBJ2-3, with D unclear. Germline V lookup: CDR1 SGHRS, CDR2 YFSETQ. The germline V and J ends were trimmed by 4 bases and 3 bases, with 18 bases remaining between them. The CDR3 is 16 residues long. The CDR3 DNA reads TGCGCCAGCAGCAATGCCCCGAGCACCGGGACAGATACGCAGTATTTT. Residues: CASSNAPSTGTDTQYF.

The V gene is TRBV7-2, the J gene TRBJ1-2; no reliable D call. The V gene's germline CDR1 is SGHTA and CDR2 FQGNSA. Trimming shortened V by 1 base and J by 2 bases, and 8 bases separated the two germline ends. The CDR3 is 14 residues long. The CDR3 nucleotides read TGTGCCAGCAGCTTAGTGAGCGGGAACTATGGCTACACCTTC. This encodes CASSLVSGNYGYTF.

V gene TRBV6-1 combines with J gene TRBJ1-3; no firm D call. The germline V and J ends were trimmed by 2 bases and 0 bases, with 8 bases remaining between them. The germline gives CDR1 MNHNS, CDR2 SASEGT. There are 15 residues in the CDR3. The CDR3 nucleotides read TGTGCCAGCAGTGAAAAGGCCCGCTCTGGAAACACCATATATTTT. Its translation is CASSEKARSGNTIYF.

To note about this clone: Other DNA variants within this sample encode the same CDR3. This chain joins TRBV2 and TRBJ2-5, with a tentative D call TRBD2 (6 bases). Germline V lookup: CDR1 SNHLY, CDR2 FYNNEI. The CDR3 consists of 13 residues. V was shortened by 4 bases and J by 3 bases, with 9 bases between the two germline ends. The CDR3 here is CASSGDSKETQYF. For the CDR3, the DNA is TGTGCCAGCAGTGGGGACTCGAAAGAGACCCAGTACTTC.

The J gene is TRBJ1-4, the V gene TRBV7-6, with D possibly TRBD1 on 5 matching bases. Per germline, CDR1 SGHVS and CDR2 FNYEAQ. Trimming stripped 2 bases from V and 10 bases from J, with 20 bases between. The CDR3 totals 16 residues. The CDR3 nucleotides are TGTGCCAGCAGCTTATTTCTGGGGGGGATAGAGGGAAAACTGTTTTTT. This sequence encodes CASSLFLGGIEGKLFF.

The rearrangement joins TRBV10-3 to TRBJ1-3; 7 bases are shared with TRBD1. From germline, CDR1 is ENHRY and CDR2 SYGVKD. The CDR3 is made up of 15 amino acids. Unmatched junction bases numbered 13, after V lost 6 bases and J lost 8 bases. CDR3 in amino acids: CAIRDRTRSGDTIYF. The CDR3 DNA reads as TGTGCCATCAGGGACAGGACGCGAAGTGGGGACACCATATATTTT.

The chain employs TRBV5-1 and TRBJ2-5; D perhaps matches TRBD2 (5 bases). This CDR3 contains 15 residues. Germline CDR1 is SGHRS and CDR2 is YFSETQ. Trimming left V 3 bases short and J 2 bases short, with 14 bases between. The CDR3 protein is CASSSRAAKQETQYF. In nucleotides, the CDR3 is TGCGCCAGCAGCTCCCGAGCGGCAAAACAAGAGACCCAGTACTTC.

The genes are TRBV15 and TRBJ2-1, with D possibly TRBD2 on 6 matching bases. Germline V lookup: CDR1 LNHNV, CDR2 YYDKDF (reference sequence). The V end lost 0 bases, the J end lost 9 bases, and 21 bases lay between the germline ends. CDR3 length: 17 residues. The CDR3 protein is CATSRDLHKLGGVEQFF. The DNA of the CDR3 is TGTGCCACCAGCAGAGACCTTCATAAACTAGGAGGGGTTGAGCAGTTCTTC. The variable domain in full, with the rest retrieved from reference TRBV15 and TRBJ2-1, is DAMVIQNPRYQVTQFGKPVTLSCSQTLNHNVMYWYQQKSSQAPKLLFHYYDKDFNNEADTPDNFQSRRPNTSFCFLDIRSPGLGDTAMYLCATSRDLHKLGGVEQFFGPGTRLTVL.

The chain has TRBV7-3 and TRBJ2-2, with TRBD2 as a possible D gene (6 bases). This CDR3 region has 19 residues. With 5 bases removed from V and 4 bases from J, the gap between germline ends came to 26 bases. Looked up from germline, CDR1 is SGHTA and CDR2 is FQGTGA. The DNA of the CDR3 is TGTGCCAGCAGCCCTCACACTCGAGGGAGGCAGGGAGGCACCGGGGAGCTGTTTTTT. Translating gives CASSPHTRGRQGGTGELFF.